This entry describes one TCR beta chain. After removal of 0 bases from V and 4 bases from J, the junction contained 11 bases not matched to a gene. The CDR3 covers 17 residues. Germline V gene data show CDR1 as MGHRA and CDR2 as YSYEKL. These data belong to a study of blood T cells in healthy people across ages. PCR was performed a second time for roughly 7 to 12 cycles using a sample-barcoded 5' primer and a J-beta primer mix. One entry per CDR3 protein results from TCRdb running MiXCR on the 5' RACE reads. The table lists some 690,000 distinct CDR3 sequences, 20% to 25% of them singletons, with approximately 20% in the top ten.

The V and J genes are TRBV4-1 and TRBJ1-2; 7 positions agree with TRBD1. The sequencing sample was made of blood. The TCR sequence derives from a man aged 65-85 years in good health. This CDR3 is CASSQERRDSSSYGYTF. CDR3 nucleotide sequence: TGCGCCAGCAGCCAAGAACGGAGGGACAGTTCTTCCTATGGCTACACCTTC.